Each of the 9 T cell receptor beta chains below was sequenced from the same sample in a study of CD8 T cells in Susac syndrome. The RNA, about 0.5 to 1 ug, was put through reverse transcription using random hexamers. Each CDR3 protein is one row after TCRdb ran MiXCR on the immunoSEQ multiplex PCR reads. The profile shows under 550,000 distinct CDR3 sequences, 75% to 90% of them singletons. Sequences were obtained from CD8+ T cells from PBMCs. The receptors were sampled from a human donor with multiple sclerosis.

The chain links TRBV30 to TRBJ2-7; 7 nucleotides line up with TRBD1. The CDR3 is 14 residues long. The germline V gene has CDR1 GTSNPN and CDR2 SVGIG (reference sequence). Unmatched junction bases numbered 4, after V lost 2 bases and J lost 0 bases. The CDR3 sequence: CAWSQTGFSYEQYF. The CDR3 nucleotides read TGTGCCTGGAGTCAGACAGGGTTCTCCTACGAGCAGTACTTC.

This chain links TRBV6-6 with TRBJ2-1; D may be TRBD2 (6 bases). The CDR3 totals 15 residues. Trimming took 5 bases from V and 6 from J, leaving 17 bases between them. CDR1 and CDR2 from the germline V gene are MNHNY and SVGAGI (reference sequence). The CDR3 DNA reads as TGTGCCAGCAGTCCCCTGGGGTCCGGGGGCAATGAGCAGTTCTTC. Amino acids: CASSPLGSGGNEQFF.

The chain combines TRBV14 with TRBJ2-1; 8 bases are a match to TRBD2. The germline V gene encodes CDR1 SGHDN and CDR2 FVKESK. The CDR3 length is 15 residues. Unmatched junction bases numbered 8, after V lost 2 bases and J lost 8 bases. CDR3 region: CASSQFLVAGHEQFF. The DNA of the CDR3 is TGTGCCAGCAGCCAATTTCTGGTAGCGGGACATGAGCAGTTCTTC.

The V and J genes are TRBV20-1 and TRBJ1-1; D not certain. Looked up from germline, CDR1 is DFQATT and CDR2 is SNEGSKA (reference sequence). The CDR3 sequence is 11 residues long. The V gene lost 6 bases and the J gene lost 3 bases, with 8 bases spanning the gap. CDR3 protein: CSALTYTEAFF. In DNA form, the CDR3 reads TGCAGTGCCCTGACCTACACTGAAGCTTTCTTT.

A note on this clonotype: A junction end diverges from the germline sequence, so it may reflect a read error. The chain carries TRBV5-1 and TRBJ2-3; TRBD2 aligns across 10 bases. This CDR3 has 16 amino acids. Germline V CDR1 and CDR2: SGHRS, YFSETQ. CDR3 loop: CASSSRLAGEADTQYF. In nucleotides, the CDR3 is TGCGCCAGCAGCTCTCGCCTAGCGGGAGAGGCGGATACACAGTATTTT.

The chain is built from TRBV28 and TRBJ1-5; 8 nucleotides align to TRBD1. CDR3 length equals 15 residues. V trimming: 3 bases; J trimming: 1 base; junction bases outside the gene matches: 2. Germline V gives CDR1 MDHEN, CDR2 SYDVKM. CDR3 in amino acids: CASSFWTGSNQPQHF. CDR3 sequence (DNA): TGTGCCAGCAGTTTTTGGACAGGGAGCAATCAGCCCCAGCATTTT.

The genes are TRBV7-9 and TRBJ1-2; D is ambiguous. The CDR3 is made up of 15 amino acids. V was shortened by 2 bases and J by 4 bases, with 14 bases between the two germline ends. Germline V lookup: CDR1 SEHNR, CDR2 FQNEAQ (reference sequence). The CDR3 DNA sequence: TGTGCCAGCAGCTTATCGGGAGAGACCGTCTATGGCTACACCTTC. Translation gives CASSLSGETVYGYTF. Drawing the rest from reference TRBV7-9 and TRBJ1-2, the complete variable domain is DTGVSQNPRHKITKRGQNVTFRCDPISEHNRLYWYRQTLGQGPEFLTYFQNEAQLEKSRLLSDRFSAERPKGSFSTLEIQRTEQGDSAMYLCASSLSGETVYGYTFGSGTRLTVV.

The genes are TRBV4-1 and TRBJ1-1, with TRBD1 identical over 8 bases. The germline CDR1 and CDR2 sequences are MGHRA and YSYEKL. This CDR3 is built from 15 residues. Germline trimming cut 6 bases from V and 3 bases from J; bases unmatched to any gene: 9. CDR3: CASSQGQATYTEAFF. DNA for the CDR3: TGCGCCAGCAGTCAGGGACAGGCTACTTACACTGAAGCTTTCTTT.

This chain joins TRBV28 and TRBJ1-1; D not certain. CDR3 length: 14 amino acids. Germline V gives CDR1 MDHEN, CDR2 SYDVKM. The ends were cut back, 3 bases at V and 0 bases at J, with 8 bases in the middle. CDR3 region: CASSFTVLNTEAFF. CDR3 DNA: TGTGCCAGCAGTTTTACAGTCCTGAACACTGAAGCTTTCTTT. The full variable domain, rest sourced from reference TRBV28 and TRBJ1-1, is DVKVTQSSRYLVKRTGEKVFLECVQDMDHENMFWYRQDPGLGLRLIYFSYDVKMKEKGDIPEGYSVSREKKERFSLILESASTNQTSMYLCASSFTVLNTEAFFGQGTRLTVV.